Shown below are 2 T cell receptor beta chains from a single sample sequenced in a study of shared clonotypes between healthy human individuals. Sequencing was performed with immunoSEQ multiplex PCR; in TCRdb, only in-frame clones are kept and a portion is missing. The sample includes about 1.5 million clones, 95% to 97% seen only once; the top ten take 1.2%. Sequenced sample: naive CD4+ T cells sorted from blood. Subset here: CD45RA+ positively selected. These receptors came from a man aged 30-40 years in good health.

This chain connects TRBV7-3 to TRBJ1-5; no definite D call. The CDR3 covers 13 residues. V lost 5 bases to trimming and J lost 7 bases, with 12 bases between them. Germline-derived CDR1 and CDR2 are SGHTA and FQGTGA. The CDR3 spells CASSTGVSQPQHF. The CDR3 nucleotides read TGTGCCAGCAGCACCGGGGTTTCGCAGCCCCAGCATTTT.

V gene TRBV7-8 combines with J gene TRBJ1-5, with a tentative D call TRBD1 (5 bases). Trimming pared 1 base from V and 4 bases from J, leaving 14 bases between. This CDR3 region has 16 residues. Germline CDR1 and CDR2: SGHVS and FQNEAQ. CDR3 in DNA: TGTGCCAGCAGCTTAGACCCCCCGTGGGGGAATCAGCCCCAGCATTTT. Amino acids: CASSLDPPWGNQPQHF.